This T cell receptor beta chain was sequenced for a study of blood T cell repertoires in COVID-19. Sequencing was performed with immunoSEQ multiplex PCR; in TCRdb, only in-frame clones are kept and a portion is missing. The data show around 290,000 clones, approximately 91% seen once. Germline CDR1 and CDR2: LGHNA and YSLEER. The CDR3 length is 15 residues. After removal of 3 bases from V and 5 bases from J, the junction contained 7 bases not matched to a gene. Participants had their cohort set by participant-reported clinical history. The sequence derives from a woman between 35 and 50 years old who had recovered from COVID-19. The gene calls are TRBV4-3 and TRBJ2-7, with 10 bases identical to TRBD1. The specimen sequenced was PBMCs or T cells enriched from blood (not recorded which). The CDR3 nucleotides read TGCGCCAGCAGCCAGACGACAGGGGGCCCCGACGAGCAGTACTTC. Translation gives CASSQTTGGPDEQYF.